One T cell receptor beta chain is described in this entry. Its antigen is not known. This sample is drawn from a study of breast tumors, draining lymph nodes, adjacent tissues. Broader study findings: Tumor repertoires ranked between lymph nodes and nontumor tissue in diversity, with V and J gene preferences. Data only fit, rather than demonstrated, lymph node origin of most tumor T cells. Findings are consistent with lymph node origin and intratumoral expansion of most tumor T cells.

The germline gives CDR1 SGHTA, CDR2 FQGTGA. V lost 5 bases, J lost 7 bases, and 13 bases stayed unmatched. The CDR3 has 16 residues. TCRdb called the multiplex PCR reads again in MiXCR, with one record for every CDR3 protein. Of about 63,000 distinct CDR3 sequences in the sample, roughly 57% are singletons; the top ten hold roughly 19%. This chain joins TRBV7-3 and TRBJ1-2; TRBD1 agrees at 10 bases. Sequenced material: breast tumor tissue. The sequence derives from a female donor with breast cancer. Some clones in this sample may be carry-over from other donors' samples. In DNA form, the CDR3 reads TGTGCCAGCAGCCTCCACCCCGGACAGGGGGGCGGTGGCTACACCTTC. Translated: CASSLHPGQGGGGYTF.